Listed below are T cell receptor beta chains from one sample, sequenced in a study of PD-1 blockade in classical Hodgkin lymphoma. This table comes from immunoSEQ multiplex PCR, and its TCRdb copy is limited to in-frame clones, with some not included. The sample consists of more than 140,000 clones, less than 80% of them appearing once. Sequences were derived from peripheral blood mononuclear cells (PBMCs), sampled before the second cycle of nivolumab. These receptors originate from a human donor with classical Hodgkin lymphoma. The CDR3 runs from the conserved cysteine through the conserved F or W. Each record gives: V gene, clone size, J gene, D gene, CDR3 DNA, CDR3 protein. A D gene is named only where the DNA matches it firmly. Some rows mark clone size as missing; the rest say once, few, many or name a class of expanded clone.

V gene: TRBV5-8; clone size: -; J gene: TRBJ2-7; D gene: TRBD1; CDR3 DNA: TGTGCCAGCAGTTTAACCGGGACAGGGATCTCCTACGAGCAGTACTTC; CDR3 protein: CASSLTGTGISYEQYF
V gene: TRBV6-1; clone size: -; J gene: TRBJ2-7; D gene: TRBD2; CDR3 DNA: TGTGCCAGCAGTGAACCTCGGACTAGCGGGAGGTACGAGCAGTACTTC; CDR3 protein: CASSEPRTSGRYEQYF
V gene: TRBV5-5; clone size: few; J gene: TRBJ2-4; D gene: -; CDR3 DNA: TGTGCCAGCAGCCAAGATGTTAGGGGAGCCAAAAACATTCAGTACTTC; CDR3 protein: CASSQDVRGAKNIQYF
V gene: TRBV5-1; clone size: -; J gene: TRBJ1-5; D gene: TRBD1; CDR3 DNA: TGCGCCAGCAGCATTGACAGGGATCAGCCCCAGCATTTT; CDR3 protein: CASSIDRDQPQHF
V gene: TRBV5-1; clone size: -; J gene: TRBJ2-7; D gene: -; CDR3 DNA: TGCGCCAGCAGCTTGGCTTCGGGACCGCTCTACGAGCAGTACTTC; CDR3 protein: CASSLASGPLYEQYF
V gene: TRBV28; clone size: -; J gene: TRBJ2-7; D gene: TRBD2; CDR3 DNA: TGTGCCAGCAGTTCCTCCGGGACTAGCCTCGAGCAGTACTTC; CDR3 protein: CASSSSGTSLEQYF
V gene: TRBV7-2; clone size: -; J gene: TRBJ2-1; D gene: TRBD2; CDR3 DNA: TGTGCCAGCAGCTACGGCCGCTCGGGGGGACGGGAGCATGAGCAGTTCTTC; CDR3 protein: CASSYGRSGGREHEQFF
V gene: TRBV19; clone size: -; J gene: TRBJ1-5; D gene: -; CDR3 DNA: TGTGCCAGTAGTATTTGGGGGGATCAGCCCCAGCATTTT; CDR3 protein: CASSIWGDQPQHF
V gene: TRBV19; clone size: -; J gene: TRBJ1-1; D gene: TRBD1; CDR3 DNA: TGTGCCAGTAGTGATCAGGGGGGGACTGAAGCTTTCTTT; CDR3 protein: CASSDQGGTEAFF
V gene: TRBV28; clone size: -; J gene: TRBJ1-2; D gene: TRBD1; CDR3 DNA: TGTGCCAGCAGTCTCAACGGACAGGGGGTCTATGGCTACACCTTC; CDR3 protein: CASSLNGQGVYGYTF
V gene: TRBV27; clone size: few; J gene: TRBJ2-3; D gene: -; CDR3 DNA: TGTGCCAGCAGTTCGTGGGGGGCCACAGATACGCAGTATTTT; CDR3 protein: CASSSWGATDTQYF
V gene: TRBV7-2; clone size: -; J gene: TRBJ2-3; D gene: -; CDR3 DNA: TGTGCCAGCAGCTTAGATCAGTCCACAGATACGCAGTATTTT; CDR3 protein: CASSLDQSTDTQYF
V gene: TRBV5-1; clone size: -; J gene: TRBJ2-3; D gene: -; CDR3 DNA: TGCGCCAGCAGCTTGGGACAGACAACAGATACGCAGTATTTT; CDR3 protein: CASSLGQTTDTQYF
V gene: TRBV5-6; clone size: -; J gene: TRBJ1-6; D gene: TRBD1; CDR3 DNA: TGTGCCAGCAGCTTCACTACAGGGGGGGGGAATTCACCCCTCCACTTT; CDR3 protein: CASSFTTGGGNSPLHF